The rows below give T cell receptor beta chains drawn from one sample of a study of Graves' ophthalmopathy and Graves' hyperthyroidism. MiXCR was run by TCRdb on the multiplex PCR reads, yielding one entry per CDR3 protein. The profile shows about 380,000 distinct CDR3 sequences, roughly 14% of them singletons. What was sequenced was peripheral blood. These receptors all come from a woman younger than 35 with stable Graves' hyperthyroidism. The CDR3 runs from the conserved cysteine through the conserved F or W. The order of the fields is J gene, D gene, clone size, V gene, CDR3 protein, CDR3 DNA. The D gene is left open where the match is weak. Expanded clones are given a class, and other clones once, few, many or no size at all.

J: TRBJ1-5; D: NA; size: many; V: TRBV6-2/TRBV6-3; CDR3: CASSYEAPGLSSNQPQHF; DNA: TGTGCCAGCAGTTATGAGGCCCCGGGACTCTCTAGCAATCAGCCCCAGCATTTT
J: TRBJ1-2; D: NA; size: NA; V: TRBV3-1; CDR3: CASSQDYFRVHTF; DNA: TGTGCCAGCAGCCAAGATTATTTCAGGGTCCACACCTTC
J: TRBJ2-7; D: TRBD1; size: many; V: TRBV6-5; CDR3: CASSYGTGAYEQYF; DNA: TGTGCCAGCAGTTACGGGACAGGAGCATACGAGCAGTACTTC
J: TRBJ2-2; D: NA; size: many; V: TRBV27; CDR3: CASTAGTHSYPGELFF; DNA: TGTGCCAGCACAGCCGGGACACATTCCTATCCCGGGGAGCTGTTTTTT
J: TRBJ2-4; D: TRBD1; size: few; V: TRBV24-1; CDR3: CATSDPRDSGQYF; DNA: TGTGCCACCAGTGATCCCCGGGACAGTGGACAGTACTTC
J: TRBJ1-2; D: NA; size: NA; V: TRBV6-2/TRBV6-3; CDR3: CASSIPGGSHNYGYTF; DNA: TGTGCCAGCAGTATCCCGGGAGGGTCGCATAACTATGGCTACACCTTC
J: TRBJ2-5; D: TRBD1; size: many; V: TRBV20-1; CDR3: CSARADRNQETQYF; DNA: TGCAGTGCTAGAGCGGACAGGAATCAAGAGACCCAGTACTTC
J: TRBJ2-2; D: TRBD1; size: many; V: TRBV7-3; CDR3: CASSVTGGITGELFF; DNA: TGTGCCAGCAGCGTGACAGGGGGAATCACCGGGGAGCTGTTTTTT
J: TRBJ1-2; D: NA; size: many; V: TRBV6-1; CDR3: CASRTDSSYGCTF; DNA: TGTGCCAGCAGAACAGACAGTTCCTATGGCTGCACCTTC
J: TRBJ2-5; D: NA; size: few; V: TRBV11-2; CDR3: CASRHSVETQYF; DNA: TGTGCCAGCAGACACTCGGTAGAGACCCAGTACTTC
J: TRBJ2-5; D: TRBD2; size: NA; V: TRBV13; CDR3: CASSFSSGNQETQYF; DNA: TGTGCCAGCAGCTTCTCAAGCGGGAACCAAGAGACCCAGTACTTC
J: TRBJ1-2; D: NA; size: many; V: TRBV6-1; CDR3: CASSGPGVSYGYTF; DNA: TGTGCCAGCAGTGGCCCGGGGGTGTCCTATGGCTACACCTTC
J: TRBJ1-5; D: TRBD1; size: NA; V: TRBV20-1; CDR3: CSARVTGGIDQPQHF; DNA: TGCAGTGCTAGAGTGACAGGGGGGATCGATCAGCCCCAGCATTTT
J: TRBJ1-6; D: NA; size: many; V: TRBV6-2/TRBV6-3; CDR3: CASSYQPGRPILYF; DNA: TGTGCCAGCAGTTACCAACCGGGACGCCCGATCCTCTACTTT
J: TRBJ2-7; D: TRBD1; size: few; V: TRBV11-2; CDR3: CASSPPGQESYEQYF; DNA: TGTGCCAGCAGCCCCCCGGGACAGGAGTCCTACGAGCAGTACTTC
J: TRBJ1-6; D: NA; size: many; V: TRBV6-1; CDR3: CASSSRTVRLHF; DNA: TGTGCCAGCAGTTCCCGGACGGTGCGCCTCCACTTT
J: TRBJ2-5; D: NA; size: many; V: TRBV5-1; CDR3: CASSLVGRVQETQYF; DNA: TGCGCCAGCAGCTTGGTTGGACGGGTCCAAGAGACCCAGTACTTC
J: TRBJ1-5; D: NA; size: many; V: TRBV12-3/TRBV12-4; CDR3: CASTNWGQPQHF; DNA: TGTGCCAGCACCAATTGGGGTCAGCCCCAGCATTTT
J: TRBJ1-1; D: NA; size: many; V: TRBV19; CDR3: CASGDHMNTEAFF; DNA: TGTGCCAGTGGTGATCATATGAACACTGAAGCTTTCTTT
J: TRBJ1-2; D: NA; size: many; V: TRBV10-3; CDR3: CAISSRGANYGYTF; DNA: TGTGCCATCAGTTCCCGGGGAGCTAACTATGGCTACACCTTC
J: TRBJ1-2; D: NA; size: many; V: TRBV7-9; CDR3: CASSLGRGSEGGYTF; DNA: TGTGCCAGCAGCTTAGGCAGGGGCTCCGAGGGCGGCTACACCTTC
J: TRBJ1-1; D: NA; size: NA; V: TRBV9; CDR3: CASSVAGQNTEAFF; DNA: TGTGCCAGCAGCGTAGCTGGACAGAACACTGAAGCTTTCTTT
J: TRBJ2-7; D: NA; size: many; V: TRBV7-9; CDR3: CASSRTVGGLPYEQYF; DNA: TGTGCCAGCAGCCGAACCGTCGGGGGACTCCCCTACGAGCAGTACTTC
J: TRBJ1-2; D: NA; size: NA; V: TRBV12-3/TRBV12-4; CDR3: CASSSTDNPVNYGYTF; DNA: TGTGCCAGCAGTTCAACAGACAATCCAGTTAACTATGGCTACACCTTC
J: TRBJ2-2; D: TRBD2; size: many; V: TRBV5-1; CDR3: CASSLAAGGASRYTGELFF; DNA: TGCGCCAGCAGCTTGGCAGCCGGGGGGGCCTCTCGCTACACCGGGGAGCTGTTTTTT
J: TRBJ2-7; D: TRBD2; size: many; V: TRBV6-5; CDR3: CATSAAGTKSYEQYF; DNA: TGTGCCACCTCGGCAGCGGGGACTAAATCCTACGAGCAGTACTTC
J: TRBJ1-1; D: TRBD1; size: once; V: TRBV6-1; CDR3: CASSSRGMRTEAFF; DNA: TGTGCCAGCAGTAGCAGGGGGATGCGGACTGAAGCTTTCTTT
J: TRBJ2-7; D: NA; size: NA; V: TRBV19; CDR3: CASRTLAGYFTYEQYF; DNA: TGTGCCAGTAGGACCTTGGCAGGGTATTTTACCTACGAGCAGTACTTC
J: TRBJ1-5; D: NA; size: NA; V: TRBV3-1; CDR3: CASSQNPNRGNQPQHF; DNA: TGTGCCAGCAGCCAGAATCCGAACAGAGGCAATCAGCCCCAGCATTTT
J: TRBJ1-1; D: NA; size: many; V: TRBV5-6; CDR3: CASSWGGGRYTEAFF; DNA: TGTGCCAGCAGCTGGGGCGGGGGAAGATACACTGAAGCTTTCTTT
J: TRBJ1-5; D: TRBD1; size: many; V: TRBV12-3/TRBV12-4; CDR3: CASSVVGQGESGQPQHF; DNA: TGTGCCAGCAGTGTCGTTGGACAGGGCGAGAGCGGTCAGCCCCAGCATTTT
J: TRBJ2-7; D: NA; size: many; V: TRBV11-2; CDR3: CASSSPGETRYYEQYF; DNA: TGTGCCAGCAGCTCTCCGGGGGAGACTCGTTACTACGAGCAGTACTTC
J: TRBJ1-1; D: NA; size: many; V: TRBV11-2; CDR3: CASRPPGWMNTEAFF; DNA: TGTGCCAGCAGGCCCCCGGGGTGGATGAACACTGAAGCTTTCTTT
J: TRBJ1-2; D: TRBD1; size: many; V: TRBV6-1; CDR3: CASSDGQGRSYGYTF; DNA: TGTGCCAGCAGTGATGGACAGGGACGTTCCTATGGCTACACCTTC
J: TRBJ2-5; D: TRBD2; size: many; V: TRBV20-1; CDR3: CSAIPASGGREETQYF; DNA: TGCAGTGCTATTCCCGCTAGCGGGGGGCGGGAAGAGACCCAGTACTTC
J: TRBJ1-1; D: TRBD1; size: many; V: TRBV5-6; CDR3: CASSTTGGNTEAFF; DNA: TGTGCCAGCAGTACGACAGGGGGTAACACTGAAGCTTTCTTT
J: TRBJ2-7; D: TRBD1; size: many; V: TRBV28; CDR3: CASRGGQALDEQYF; DNA: TGTGCCAGCAGGGGCGGACAGGCTTTGGACGAGCAGTACTTC
J: TRBJ1-2; D: TRBD1; size: many; V: TRBV11-2; CDR3: CASSSGGQGQNYGYTF; DNA: TGTGCCAGCAGCTCCGGGGGACAGGGACAGAATTATGGCTACACCTTC
J: TRBJ1-5; D: TRBD1; size: many; V: TRBV2; CDR3: CASTEGQGPQPQHF; DNA: TGTGCCAGCACTGAAGGACAGGGCCCTCAGCCCCAGCATTTT
J: TRBJ2-7; D: TRBD2; size: many; V: TRBV20-1; CDR3: CSARGMAGVSSYEQYF; DNA: TGCAGTGCTAGAGGTATGGCGGGGGTCAGTTCCTACGAGCAGTACTTC
J: TRBJ1-2; D: TRBD1; size: many; V: TRBV7-9; CDR3: CASSRTGSVYGYTF; DNA: TGTGCCAGCAGCCGGACAGGGTCGGTTTATGGCTACACCTTC
J: TRBJ2-7; D: TRBD1; size: many; V: TRBV10-3; CDR3: CAISGDRTSYEQYF; DNA: TGTGCCATCAGTGGGGACAGAACTTCCTACGAGCAGTACTTC
J: TRBJ2-5; D: TRBD1; size: NA; V: TRBV9; CDR3: CASSLLGDSQETQYF; DNA: TGTGCCAGCAGCCTCCTTGGGGACAGTCAAGAGACCCAGTACTTC